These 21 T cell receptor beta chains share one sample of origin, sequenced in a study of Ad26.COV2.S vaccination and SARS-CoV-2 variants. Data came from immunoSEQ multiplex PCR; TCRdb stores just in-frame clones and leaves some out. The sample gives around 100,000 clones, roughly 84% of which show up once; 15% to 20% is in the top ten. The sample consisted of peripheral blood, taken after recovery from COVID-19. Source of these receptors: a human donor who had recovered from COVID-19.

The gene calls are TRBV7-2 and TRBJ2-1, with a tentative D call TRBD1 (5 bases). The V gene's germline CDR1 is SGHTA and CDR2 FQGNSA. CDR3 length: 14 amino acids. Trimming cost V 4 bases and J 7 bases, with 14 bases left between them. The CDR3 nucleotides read TGTGCCAGCAGCTCACGTTCAAGGGGAAATGAGCAGTTCTTC. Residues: CASSSRSRGNEQFF.

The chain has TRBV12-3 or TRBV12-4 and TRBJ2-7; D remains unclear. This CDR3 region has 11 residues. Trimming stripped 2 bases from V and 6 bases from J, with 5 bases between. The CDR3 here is CASSLIGEQYF. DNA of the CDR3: TGTGCCAGCAGTTTAATCGGCGAGCAGTACTTC.

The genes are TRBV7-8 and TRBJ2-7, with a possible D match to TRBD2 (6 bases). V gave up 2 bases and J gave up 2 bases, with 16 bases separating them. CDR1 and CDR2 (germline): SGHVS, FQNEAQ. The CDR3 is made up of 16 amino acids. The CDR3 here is CASSLSSGSLAYEQYF. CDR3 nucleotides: TGTGCCAGCAGCTTATCTTCCGGGAGCCTGGCCTACGAGCAGTACTTC.

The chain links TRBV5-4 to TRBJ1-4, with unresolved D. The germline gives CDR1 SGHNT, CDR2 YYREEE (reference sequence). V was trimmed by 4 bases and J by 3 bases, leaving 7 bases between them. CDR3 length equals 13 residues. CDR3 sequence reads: CASSRAANEKLFF. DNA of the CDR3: TGTGCCAGCAGCCGGGCCGCTAATGAAAAACTGTTTTTT.

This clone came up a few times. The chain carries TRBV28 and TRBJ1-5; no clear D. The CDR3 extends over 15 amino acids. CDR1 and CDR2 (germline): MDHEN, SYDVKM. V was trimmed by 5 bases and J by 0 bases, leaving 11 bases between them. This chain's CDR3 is CASSPAFPSNQPQHF. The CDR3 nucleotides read TGTGCCAGCAGTCCTGCGTTTCCTAGCAATCAGCCCCAGCATTTT.

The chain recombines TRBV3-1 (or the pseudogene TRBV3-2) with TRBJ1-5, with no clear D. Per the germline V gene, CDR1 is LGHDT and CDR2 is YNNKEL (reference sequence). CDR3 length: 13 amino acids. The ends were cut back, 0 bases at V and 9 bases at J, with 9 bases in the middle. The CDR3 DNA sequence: TGTGCCAGCAGCCAAGATCCGGCCGGGCCCCAGCATTTT. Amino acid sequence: CASSQDPAGPQHF.

CDR3 sequence reads: CASSLTGTSGTQETQYF. The CDR3 bases are TGCGCCAGCAGTCTAACCGGGACTAGCGGAACTCAAGAGACCCAGTACTTC. This chain connects TRBV5-1 to TRBJ2-5, with TRBD2 matching over 11 bases. Germline CDR1 is SGHRS and CDR2 is YFSETQ. The CDR3 consists of 17 residues. Trimming took 5 bases from V and 2 from J; bases not matched to a gene: 11.

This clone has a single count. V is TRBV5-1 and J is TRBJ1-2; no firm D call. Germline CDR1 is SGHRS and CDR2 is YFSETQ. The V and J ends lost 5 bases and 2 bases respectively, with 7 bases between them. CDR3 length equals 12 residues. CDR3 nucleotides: TGCGCCAGCAGGATGGGGAACTATGGCTACACCTTC. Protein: CASRMGNYGYTF.

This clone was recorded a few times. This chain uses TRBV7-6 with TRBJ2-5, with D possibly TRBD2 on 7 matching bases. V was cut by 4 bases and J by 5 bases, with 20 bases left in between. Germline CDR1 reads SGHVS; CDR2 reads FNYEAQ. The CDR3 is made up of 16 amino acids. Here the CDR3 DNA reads TGTGCCAGCAGCTCCTCGGGGGCGGGAGTTGTTGAGACCCAGTACTTC. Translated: CASSSSGAGVVETQYF.

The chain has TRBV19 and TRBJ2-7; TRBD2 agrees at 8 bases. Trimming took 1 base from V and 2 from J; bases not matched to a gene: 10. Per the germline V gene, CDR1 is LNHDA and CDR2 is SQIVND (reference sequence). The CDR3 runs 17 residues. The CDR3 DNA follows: TGTGCCAGTAGTATAGTGGGGGTAGCGGGAACTCCCTACGAGCAGTACTTC. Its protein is CASSIVGVAGTPYEQYF.

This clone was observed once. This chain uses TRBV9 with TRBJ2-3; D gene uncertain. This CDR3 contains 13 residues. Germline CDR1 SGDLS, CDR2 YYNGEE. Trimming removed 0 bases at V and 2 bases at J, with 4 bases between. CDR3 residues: CASSVGLTDTQYF. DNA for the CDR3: TGTGCCAGCAGCGTAGGTCTCACAGATACGCAGTATTTT.

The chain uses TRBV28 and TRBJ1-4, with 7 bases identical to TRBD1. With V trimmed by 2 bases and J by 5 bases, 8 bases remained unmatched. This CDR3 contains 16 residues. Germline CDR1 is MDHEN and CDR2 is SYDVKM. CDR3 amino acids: CASSLPLGTVNEKLFF. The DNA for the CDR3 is TGTGCCAGCAGTTTACCACTCGGGACAGTGAATGAAAAACTGTTTTTT.

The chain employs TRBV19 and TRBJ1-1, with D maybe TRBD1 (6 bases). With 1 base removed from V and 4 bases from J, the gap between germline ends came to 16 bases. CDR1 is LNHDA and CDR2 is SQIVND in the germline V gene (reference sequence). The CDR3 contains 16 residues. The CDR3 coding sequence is TGTGCCAGTAGTATAGTTTTCCCGGGACAACTCACTGAAGCTTTCTTT. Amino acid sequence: CASSIVFPGQLTEAFF.

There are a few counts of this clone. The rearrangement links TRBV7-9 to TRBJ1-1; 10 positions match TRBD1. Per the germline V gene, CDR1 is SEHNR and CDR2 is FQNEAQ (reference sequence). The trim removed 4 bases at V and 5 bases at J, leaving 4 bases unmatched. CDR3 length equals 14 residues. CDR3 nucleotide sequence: TGTGCCAGCAGCTCGACAGGGGGCAGGACTGAAGCTTTCTTT. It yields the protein CASSSTGGRTEAFF. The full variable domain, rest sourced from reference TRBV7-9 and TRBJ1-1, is DTGVSQNPRHKITKRGQNVTFRCDPISEHNRLYWYRQTLGQGPEFLTYFQNEAQLEKSRLLSDRFSAERPKGSFSTLEIQRTEQGDSAMYLCASSSTGGRTEAFFGQGTRLTVV.

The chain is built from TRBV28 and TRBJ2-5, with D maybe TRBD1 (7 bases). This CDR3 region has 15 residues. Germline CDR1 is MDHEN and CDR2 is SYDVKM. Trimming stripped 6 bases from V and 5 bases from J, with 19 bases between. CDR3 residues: CASSLQTGRQETQYF. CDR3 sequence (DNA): TGTGCCAGCAGCTTACAGACAGGGAGGCAGGAGACCCAGTACTTC.

The CDR3 DNA sequence: TGTGCCAGCAGCTTAGGGTGGACTGAAGCTTTCTTT. This codes for CASSLGWTEAFF. The gene calls are TRBV11-2 and TRBJ1-1; D is uncertain. There are 12 residues in the CDR3. In germline, CDR1 is SGHAT, CDR2 FQNNGV. Trimming shortened V by 1 base and J by 5 bases, and 5 bases separated the two germline ends.

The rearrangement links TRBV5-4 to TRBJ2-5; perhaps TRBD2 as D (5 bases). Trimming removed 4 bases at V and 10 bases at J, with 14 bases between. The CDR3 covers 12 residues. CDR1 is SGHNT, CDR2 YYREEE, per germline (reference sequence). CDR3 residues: CASSEPPGDQYF. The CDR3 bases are TGTGCCAGCAGCGAACCGCCCGGGGACCAGTACTTC.

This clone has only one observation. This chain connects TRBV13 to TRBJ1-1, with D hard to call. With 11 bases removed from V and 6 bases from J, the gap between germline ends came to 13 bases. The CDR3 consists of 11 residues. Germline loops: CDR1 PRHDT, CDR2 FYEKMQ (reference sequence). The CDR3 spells CACRVPPEAFF. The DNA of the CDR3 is TGTGCCTGCCGAGTACCCCCTGAAGCTTTCTTT.

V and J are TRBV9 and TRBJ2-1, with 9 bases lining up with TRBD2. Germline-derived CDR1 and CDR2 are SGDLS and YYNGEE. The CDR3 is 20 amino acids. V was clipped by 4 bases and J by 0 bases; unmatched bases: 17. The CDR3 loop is CASSPSLVAGAPSSYNEQFF. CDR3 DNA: TGTGCCAGCAGCCCCTCGCTGGTAGCGGGAGCCCCGAGCTCCTACAATGAGCAGTTCTTC.

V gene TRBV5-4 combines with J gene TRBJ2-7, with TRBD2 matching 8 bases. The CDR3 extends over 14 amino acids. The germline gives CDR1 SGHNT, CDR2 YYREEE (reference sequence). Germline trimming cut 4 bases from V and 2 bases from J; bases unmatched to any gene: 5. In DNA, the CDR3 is TGTGCCAGCAGCAAGGGACTAGACGCCTACGAGCAGTACTTC. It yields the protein CASSKGLDAYEQYF.

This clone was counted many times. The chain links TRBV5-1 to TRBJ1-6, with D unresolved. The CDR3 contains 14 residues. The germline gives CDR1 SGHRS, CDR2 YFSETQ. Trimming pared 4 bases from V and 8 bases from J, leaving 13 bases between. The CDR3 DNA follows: TGCGCCAGCAGCCCCGGGCAGGATTATTCACCCCTCCACTTT. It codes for CASSPGQDYSPLHF.